This TCR beta chain was recovered during a study of preoperative IRX-2 immunotherapy in early breast cancer. Indicated treatment: preoperative locoregional IRX-2 cytokine immunotherapy. Using immunoSEQ multiplex PCR, the repertoire was profiled, and TCRdb retains in-frame clones only, with some absent. The sample includes a few thousand clones, 55% to 70% seen only once; the top ten take 15%. CDR3 length: 15 amino acids. Germline loops: CDR1 MDHEN, CDR2 SYDVKM. Trimming took 5 bases from V and 5 from J; bases not matched to a gene: 5. This chain connects TRBV28 to TRBJ1-5; 11 positions match TRBD1. Specimen: tumor tissue, collected after IRX-2 immunotherapy. The source is a human donor with breast cancer. In DNA form, the CDR3 reads TGTGCCAGCAGTCCGGACAGGGGGCGATATCAGCCCCAGCATTTT. It specifies CASSPDRGRYQPQHF.